This T cell receptor beta chain was identified during a study of post-analysis software for immune sequencing data. Study at large: Multiple sclerosis in the patients followed relapsing-remitting, secondary progressive and progressive-relapsing courses.

Regarding the study as a whole: The F measure placed samples prepared in the same batch into strongly shared clusters. Controls significantly exceeded multiple sclerosis patients in normalized Chao1 diversity. Patients carried roughly 5 TRBV segments more frequently than controls did, and TRBV5-6, TRBV5-1 and TRBV20-1 were among them.

Germline lookup yields CDR1 SGHRS and CDR2 YFSETQ. CDR3 size: 15 residues. Unmatched junction bases numbered 7, after V lost 7 bases and J lost 4 bases. The library was made from cDNA and included unique molecular identifiers. Roughly 500,000 cDNA molecules were obtained from about 1 to 10 million T cells. TCRdb called the PCR reads again in MiXCR, with one record for every CDR3 protein. The table includes fewer than 550,000 distinct CDR3 sequences, 34% detected once. Comments on this clonotype: Antigen specificity is unknown.

The sequence was collected from a girl between 2 and 17 years old with multiple sclerosis. V gene TRBV5-1 combines with J gene TRBJ2-5; 13 bases are a match to TRBD2. Sequences were obtained from blood. In nucleotides, the CDR3 is TGCGCCAGCCAGGGACTAGCGGGGACTCGAGAGACCCAGTACTTC. Translation: CASQGLAGTRETQYF.